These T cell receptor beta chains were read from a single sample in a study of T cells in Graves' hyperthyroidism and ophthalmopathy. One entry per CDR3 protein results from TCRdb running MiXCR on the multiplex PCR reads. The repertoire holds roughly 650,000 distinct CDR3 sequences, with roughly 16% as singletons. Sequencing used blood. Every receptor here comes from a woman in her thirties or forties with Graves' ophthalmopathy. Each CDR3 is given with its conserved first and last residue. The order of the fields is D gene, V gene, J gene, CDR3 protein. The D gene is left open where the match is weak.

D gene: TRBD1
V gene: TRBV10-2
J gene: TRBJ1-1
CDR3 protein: CASGGTGPTEAFF

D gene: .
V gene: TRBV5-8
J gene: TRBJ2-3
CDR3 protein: CASSLFGDTQYF

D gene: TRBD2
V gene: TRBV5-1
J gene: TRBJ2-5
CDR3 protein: CASSLGVAGGQETQYF

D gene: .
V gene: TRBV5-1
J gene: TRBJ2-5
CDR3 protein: CASSFPLAGQETQYF

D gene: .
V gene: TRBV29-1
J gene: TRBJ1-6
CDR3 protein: CSVVGGRDSPLHF

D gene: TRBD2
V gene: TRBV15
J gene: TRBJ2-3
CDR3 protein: CATSTLAGGYTQYF

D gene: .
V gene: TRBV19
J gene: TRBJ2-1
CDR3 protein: CASSPYASSYNEQFF

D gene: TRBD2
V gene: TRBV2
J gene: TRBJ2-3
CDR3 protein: CASSPKLGLELDTQYF

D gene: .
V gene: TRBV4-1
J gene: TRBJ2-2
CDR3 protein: CASSQDLETSNPGELFF

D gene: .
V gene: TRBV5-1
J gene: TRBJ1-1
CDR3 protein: CASSQNTGNTEAFF

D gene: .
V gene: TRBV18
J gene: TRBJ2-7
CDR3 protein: CASSPPGPSSYEQYF

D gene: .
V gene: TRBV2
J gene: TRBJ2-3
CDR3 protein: CASRGTFRSTDTQYF

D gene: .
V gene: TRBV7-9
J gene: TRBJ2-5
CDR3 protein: CASSRGTVSSETQYF

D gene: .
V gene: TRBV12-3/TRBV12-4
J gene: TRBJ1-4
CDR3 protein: CASSYLTGKSEKLFF

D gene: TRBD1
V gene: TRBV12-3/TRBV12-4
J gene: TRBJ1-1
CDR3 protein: CASSSLRGDTEAFF

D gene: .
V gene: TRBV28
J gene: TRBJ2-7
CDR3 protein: CASSSVVGQTSSYEQYF

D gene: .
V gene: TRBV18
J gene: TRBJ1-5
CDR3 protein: CASSPGVQPQHF

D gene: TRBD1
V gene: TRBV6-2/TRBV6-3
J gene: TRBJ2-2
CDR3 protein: CARDRGRGWITGELFF

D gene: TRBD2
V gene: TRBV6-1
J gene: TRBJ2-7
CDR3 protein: CASSTPAGGLYEQYF

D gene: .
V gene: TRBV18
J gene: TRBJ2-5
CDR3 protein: CASSPPVASKETQYF

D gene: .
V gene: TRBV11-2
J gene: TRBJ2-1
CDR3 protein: CASTGLGQPRFF

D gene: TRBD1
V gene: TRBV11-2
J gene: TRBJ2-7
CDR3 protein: CASSSGTVFSNEQYF

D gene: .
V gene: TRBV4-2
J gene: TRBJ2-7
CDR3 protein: CASAIGRQAYEQYF

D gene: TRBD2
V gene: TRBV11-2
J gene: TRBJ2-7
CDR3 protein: CASSLSVLAGPNYEQYF

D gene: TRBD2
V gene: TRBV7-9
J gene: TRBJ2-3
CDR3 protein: CASTTPGLAGNTDTQYF

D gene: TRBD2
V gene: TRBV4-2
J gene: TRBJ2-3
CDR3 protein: CASSQEVVRLAGDSDTQYF

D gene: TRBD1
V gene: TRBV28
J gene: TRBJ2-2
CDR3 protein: CASSLPSGTGSGELFF

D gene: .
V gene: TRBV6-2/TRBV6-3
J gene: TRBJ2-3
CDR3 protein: CASRGWVDTQYF

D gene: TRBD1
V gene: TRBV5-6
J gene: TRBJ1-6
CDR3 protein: CASSLRGRLAPLHF

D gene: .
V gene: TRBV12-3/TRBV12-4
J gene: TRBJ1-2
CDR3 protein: CASSLRDNYGYTF

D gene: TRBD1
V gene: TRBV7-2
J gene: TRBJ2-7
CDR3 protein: CASSNGGQSSYEQYF

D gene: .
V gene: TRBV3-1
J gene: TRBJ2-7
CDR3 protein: CASSQAGAYEQYF

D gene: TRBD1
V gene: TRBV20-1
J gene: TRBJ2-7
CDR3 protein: CSANRPTGPDEQYF

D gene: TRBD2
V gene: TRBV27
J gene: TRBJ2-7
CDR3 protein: CASSRREGDEQYF

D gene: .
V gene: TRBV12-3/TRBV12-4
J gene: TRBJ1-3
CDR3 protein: CASSLRGNGNTIYF

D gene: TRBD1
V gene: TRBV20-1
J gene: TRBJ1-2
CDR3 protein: CSAREGLRTGGDGYTF

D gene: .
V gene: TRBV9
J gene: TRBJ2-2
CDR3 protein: CASSARGTNTGELFF

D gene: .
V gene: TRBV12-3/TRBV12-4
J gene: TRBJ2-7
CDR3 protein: CASSRDFYEQYF

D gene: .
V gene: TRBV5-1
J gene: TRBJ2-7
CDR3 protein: CASSLTSTRYEQYF

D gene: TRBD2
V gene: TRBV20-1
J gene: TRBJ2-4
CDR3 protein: CSARAILAGGPFAKNIQYF

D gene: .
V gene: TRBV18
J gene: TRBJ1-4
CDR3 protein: CASSPSPPAVGEKLFF

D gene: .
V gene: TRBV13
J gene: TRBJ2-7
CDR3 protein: CASRQVGVDFYEQYF

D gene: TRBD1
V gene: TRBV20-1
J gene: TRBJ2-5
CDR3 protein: CSAMGPGGVETQYF

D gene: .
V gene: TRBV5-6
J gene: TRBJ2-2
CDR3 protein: CASSLWHRGSTGELFF

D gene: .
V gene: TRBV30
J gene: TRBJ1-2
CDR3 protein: CAWSSESYGYTF